A single sample gave rise to the 9 T cell receptor beta chains below, sequenced in a study of OX40 agonist ivuxolimab in advanced cancers. Produced via immunoSEQ multiplex PCR; TCRdb's table is partial and in-frame only. Among about 79,000 clones listed, 94% were seen once. This specimen was CD4+ or CD8+ T cells sorted from blood, taken in a trial of the OX40 agonist ivuxolimab. These receptors came from an adult with an advanced solid tumor such as melanoma, head and neck, liver or kidney cancer.

The chain recombines TRBV5-6 with TRBJ2-5; tentatively, D is TRBD2 (6 bases). Judging by the DNA end, TRBJ2-7 fits better; the J call may be wrong. The CDR3 is 15 amino acids. Per the germline V gene, CDR1 is SGHDT and CDR2 is YYEEEE. The CDR3: CASSMGGAENYEQYF. The CDR3 region has the DNA TGTGCCAGCTCCATGGGGGGAGCGGAGAACTACGAGCAGTACTTC.

The chain recombines TRBV29-1 with TRBJ1-2; tentative D call: TRBD1 (5 bases). CDR1 SQVTM and CDR2 ANQGSEA come from the germline V gene. Trimming removed 7 bases from V and 14 bases from J, with 14 bases in between. This CDR3 has 9 residues. The DNA for the CDR3 is TGCAGCGCTGGGACCGAGAATACCTTC. It specifies CSAGTENTF.

In this sample, this clone turned up once. The chain carries TRBV19 and TRBJ2-3; 12 bases are shared with TRBD2. Trimming at V came to 5 bases and at J to 4 bases, leaving 4 bases not matched to a gene. CDR1 is LNHDA and CDR2 is SQIVND in the germline V gene (reference sequence). The CDR3 is 15 residues long. The CDR3 DNA follows: TGTGCCAGTAGTCGACTAGCGGGAGCCGCAGATACGCAGTATTTT. Translating it yields CASSRLAGAADTQYF.

The chain uses TRBV9 and TRBJ2-3, with 10 nucleotides matching TRBD2. There are 17 residues in the CDR3. Germline CDR1 is SGDLS and CDR2 is YYNGEE. After removal of 0 bases from V and 2 bases from J, the junction contained 6 bases not matched to a gene. The CDR3 sequence is CASSVVPSGSVTDTQYF. For the CDR3, the DNA is TGTGCCAGCAGCGTAGTACCTAGCGGGAGTGTCACAGATACGCAGTATTTT.

This clone was detected only once. This sequence joins TRBV11-1 and TRBJ2-7; possible D gene TRBD2, 6 bases. This CDR3 has 12 residues. Germline assignment: CDR1 SGHAT and CDR2 FQDESV (reference sequence). The V end lost 3 bases, the J end lost 4 bases, and 7 bases lay between the germline ends. The CDR3 coding sequence is TGTGCCAGCAGCTTTGGGGGGTACGAGCAGTACTTC. It encodes CASSFGGYEQYF.

V gene TRBV2 combines with J gene TRBJ2-7; D call uncertain. V was cut by 6 bases and J by 6 bases, with 15 bases left in between. The CDR3 length is 13 residues. Looked up from germline, CDR1 is SNHLY and CDR2 is FYNNEI. Here the CDR3 DNA reads TGTGCCAGCAGGGATAGGCAGACGGGCGAGCAGTACTTC. Protein sequence: CASRDRQTGEQYF.

This chain joins TRBV6-6 and TRBJ1-6; D is uncertain. The CDR3 length is 13 residues. V dropped 6 bases and J dropped 8 bases, with 11 bases sitting between them. Germline V lookup: CDR1 MNHNY, CDR2 SVGAGI (reference sequence). As DNA, the CDR3 is TGTGCCAGCAGGGGGAGTTGGGATTCACCCCTCCACTTT. It yields the protein CASRGSWDSPLHF.

The chain has TRBV19 and TRBJ2-2; D not resolved. The CDR3 loop spans 14 amino acids. Germline V gene data show CDR1 as LNHDA and CDR2 as SQIVND (reference sequence). The V gene lost 3 bases and the J gene lost 4 bases, with 9 bases spanning the gap. DNA of the CDR3: TGTGCCAGTAGTATTTCTCCAACCACCGGGGAGCTGTTTTTT. Translating it yields CASSISPTTGELFF.

The chain carries TRBV7-9 and TRBJ1-5; the D gene is possibly TRBD1 (6 bases). The CDR3 has 14 residues. The V gene lost 5 bases and the J gene lost 2 bases, with 10 bases spanning the gap. Germline values: CDR1 SEHNR, CDR2 FQNEAQ (reference sequence). The CDR3 nucleotides read TGTGCCAGCAGCGGGGGGCCTGGCAATCAGCCCCAGCATTTT. Translated, it gives CASSGGPGNQPQHF.